Listed below are T cell receptor beta chains from one sample, sequenced in a study of cytomegalovirus exposure and HLA in healthy donors. Here immunoSEQ multiplex PCR was the method, and the copy in TCRdb shows in-frame clones only, minus some. Counted here are 55,000 to 75,000 clones, approximately 93% occurring once; the ten biggest clones make up 1.4%. The sequenced sample consisted of PBMCs. These receptors originate from a man younger than 35 in good health and CMV-seropositive. Each CDR3 is given with its conserved first and last residue. The D gene is left open where the match is weak. Size tells how often a clone was seen (once, few, many) or the class of an expanded clone, and some rows leave it out.

>NA|TRBD1|TRBV6-5|TRBJ1-2
CASRPRQGYGYTF
TGTGCCAGCAGACCAAGACAGGGCTATGGCTACACCTTC
>NA|TRBD1|TRBV6-5|TRBJ1-2
CASSWEQGATSYGYTF
TGTGCCAGCAGTTGGGAACAGGGGGCGACGTCCTATGGCTACACCTTC
>NA|NA|TRBV9|TRBJ2-3
CASSVEGTSTDTQYF
TGTGCCAGCAGCGTAGAGGGGACTAGCACAGATACGCAGTATTTT
>NA|TRBD2|TRBV25-1|TRBJ2-5
CASSEPFGIAGGGETQYF
TGTGCCAGCAGTGAACCCTTTGGAATAGCGGGAGGGGGAGAGACCCAGTACTTC
>NA|TRBD1|TRBV5-4|TRBJ2-1
CASSLLGQDLLGDNEQFF
TGTGCCAGCAGCTTACTAGGACAGGACCTCCTAGGTGACAATGAGCAGTTCTTC
>NA|NA|TRBV7-3|TRBJ2-3
CASGMGGRDTQYF
TGTGCCAGCGGCATGGGGGGAAGAGATACGCAGTATTTT
>NA|TRBD2|TRBV27|TRBJ2-1
CASSLWGLAGGEEFF
TGTGCCAGCAGTTTATGGGGACTAGCGGGAGGTGAGGAGTTCTTC
>NA|TRBD2|TRBV7-9|TRBJ2-1
CASSLIAGYNEQFF
TGTGCCAGCAGCTTAATAGCGGGATACAATGAGCAGTTCTTC
>NA|NA|TRBV2|TRBJ2-7
CASGSPTGLTYEQYF
TGTGCCAGCGGATCCCCTACAGGGTTGACCTACGAGCAGTACTTC
>once|TRBD1|TRBV11-2|TRBJ2-2
CASSLGTDRAGELFF
TGTGCCAGCAGCTTAGGGACCGACAGGGCTGGGGAGCTGTTTTTT
>NA|TRBD1|TRBV7-8|TRBJ2-3
CASSLGWDSRDTQYF
TGTGCCAGCAGCTTAGGGTGGGACAGCCGAGATACGCAGTATTTT
>NA|NA|TRBV11-3|TRBJ2-2
CASSLDPGLGTGELFF
TGTGCCAGCAGCTTAGATCCGGGTTTAGGCACCGGGGAGCTGTTTTTT
>NA|TRBD2|TRBV9|TRBJ2-3
CASSAGLAATDTQYF
TGTGCCAGCAGCGCGGGACTAGCGGCCACAGATACGCAGTATTTT
>NA|TRBD1|TRBV25-1|TRBJ1-4
CASSDRAGVATNEKLFF
TGTGCCAGCAGCGACAGGGCTGGGGTGGCAACTAATGAAAAACTGTTTTTT
>once|NA|TRBV20-1|TRBJ2-7
CSATPRDAQYF
TGCAGTGCGACCCCTAGAGACGCGCAGTACTTC
>NA|NA|TRBV6-1|TRBJ1-2
CASSGRWAEGYTF
TGTGCCAGCAGTGGTCGCTGGGCTGAAGGCTACACCTTC
>NA|TRBD2|TRBV5-1|TRBJ2-1
CASSLKKGLVPNEQFF
TGCGCCAGCAGCTTGAAGAAGGGACTAGTCCCCAATGAGCAGTTCTTC
>NA|NA|TRBV7-9|TRBJ1-1
CASSPRRGDTEAFF
TGTGCCAGCAGTCCCCGGCGGGGAGACACTGAAGCTTTCTTT
>NA|TRBD1|TRBV7-2|TRBJ2-7
CASSFGTGQSYEQYF
TGTGCCAGCAGCTTCGGAACGGGACAGTCCTACGAGCAGTACTTC
>NA|NA|TRBV6-4|TRBJ2-7
CASSDSEGSEQYF
TGTGCCAGCAGTGATTCGGAGGGATCCGAGCAGTACTTC
>NA|TRBD1|TRBV9|TRBJ1-2
CASSPSGTGEPYGYTF
TGTGCCAGCAGCCCCTCCGGGACAGGGGAACCCTATGGCTACACCTTC
>NA|NA|TRBV5-1|TRBJ2-2
CASSSIPGDDTGELFF
TGCGCCAGCAGCTCGATTCCAGGTGACGACACCGGGGAGCTGTTTTTT
>NA|NA|TRBV7-3|TRBJ2-7
CASSFRDKTFYEQYF
TGTGCCAGCAGCTTCCGGGACAAAACCTTCTACGAGCAGTACTTC
>NA|TRBD2|TRBV19|TRBJ2-7
CASSLPGAGAYEQYF
TGTGCCAGTAGTCTACCTGGGGCGGGAGCCTACGAGCAGTACTTC
>NA|NA|TRBV25-1|TRBJ1-4
CASSEGGGNEKLFF
TGTGCCAGCAGTGAGGGCGGGGGTAATGAAAAACTGTTTTTT
>NA|NA|TRBV5-6|TRBJ2-3
CASSLVGGNTDTQYF
TGTGCCAGCAGCTTGGTGGGGGGAAACACAGATACGCAGTATTTT
>NA|NA|TRBV19|TRBJ2-1
CASSISGQIEQFF
TGTGCCAGTAGTATAAGTGGTCAGATTGAGCAGTTCTTC
>NA|TRBD1|TRBV28|TRBJ1-5
CASSPQGAGQPQHF
TGTGCCAGCAGCCCCCAGGGGGCAGGACAGCCCCAGCATTTT
>NA|NA|TRBV5-6|TRBJ2-1
CASSPKGAGPYNEQFF
TGTGCCAGCAGCCCTAAGGGGGCGGGACCGTACAATGAGCAGTTCTTC
>NA|NA|TRBV4-2|TRBJ2-7
CASSQGLSSYEQYF
TGTGCCAGCAGCCAGGGGCTAAGCTCCTACGAGCAGTACTTC
>NA|TRBD2|TRBV7-3|TRBJ2-7
CASSSGTSGSAAQYF
TGTGCCAGCAGCTCCGGGACTAGCGGGAGTGCCGCGCAGTACTTC
>NA|TRBD2|TRBV6-1|TRBJ2-2
CASSERMAGDRAGELFF
TGTGCCAGCAGTGAACGTATGGCGGGGGATCGTGCGGGGGAGCTGTTTTTT
>NA|NA|TRBV19|TRBJ1-5
CASSPDNNRYQPQHF
TGTGCCAGTAGTCCTGACAATAACAGATATCAGCCCCAGCATTTT
>NA|NA|TRBV9|TRBJ2-7
CASSASQVTGNSYEQYF
TGTGCCAGCAGCGCAAGCCAGGTAACAGGGAATTCCTACGAGCAGTACTTC
>few|NA|TRBV14|TRBJ2-1
CASSQGLYNEQFF
TGTGCCAGCAGCCAAGGACTGTACAATGAGCAGTTCTTC
>NA|NA|TRBV6-1|TRBJ2-7
CASQVNKLYEQYF
TGTGCCAGCCAAGTGAATAAGCTCTACGAGCAGTACTTC
>NA|NA|TRBV7-7|TRBJ2-7
CASSSRAGEQYF
TGTGCTAGCAGCTCTAGGGCGGGCGAGCAGTACTTC
>once|NA|TRBV29-1|TRBJ1-2
CSVGVSGLYGYTF
TGCAGCGTTGGTGTTTCAGGGCTCTATGGCTACACCTTC
>NA|TRBD2|TRBV2|TRBJ2-3
CASSGGGGLATDTQYF
TGTGCCAGCAGTGGGGGCGGGGGGCTCGCCACAGATACGCAGTATTTT
>NA|NA|TRBV6-6|TRBJ1-2
CASSQVPYGYTF
TGTGCCAGCAGCCAGGTCCCCTATGGCTACACCTTC
>NA|NA|TRBV6-1|TRBJ2-3
CAATRTGESDTQYF
TGTGCCGCGACGAGAACAGGAGAATCAGATACGCAGTATTTT
>NA|NA|TRBV7-8|TRBJ2-1
CASSMAGGEQFF
TGTGCCAGCAGCATGGCGGGTGGCGAGCAGTTCTTC
>few|TRBD2|TRBV7-9|TRBJ2-1
CASSLTSGNNEQFF
TGTGCCAGCAGCTTAACTAGCGGAAACAATGAGCAGTTCTTC
>NA|NA|TRBV5-1|TRBJ1-4
CASSPAWGEKLFF
TGCGCCAGCAGCCCGGCGTGGGGCGAAAAACTGTTTTTT
>NA|NA|TRBV7-2|TRBJ1-6
CASSWGADSPLHF
TGTGCCAGCAGCTGGGGAGCGGATTCACCCCTCCACTTT
>once|NA|TRBV5-6|TRBJ2-7
CASSLYREFGVYDYEQYF
TGTGCCAGCAGCCTTTACAGGGAATTCGGTGTGTATGACTACGAGCAGTACTTC
>NA|NA|TRBV5-6|TRBJ2-2
CASSFPQFFDTGELFF
TGTGCCAGCAGCTTCCCCCAGTTCTTCGACACCGGGGAGCTGTTTTTT
>NA|TRBD1|TRBV7-8|TRBJ2-5
CASSPSTGPVSETQYF
TGTGCCAGCAGCCCGTCGACAGGGCCGGTATCAGAGACCCAGTACTTC
>NA|TRBD2|TRBV7-3|TRBJ2-3
CASSIQPSGGSDTQYF
TGTGCCAGCAGCATCCAACCTAGCGGGGGGTCAGATACGCAGTATTTT
>NA|NA|TRBV18|TRBJ2-1
CASSPLSSRGSEQFF
TGTGCCAGCTCACCACTGTCTAGCCGGGGATCGGAGCAGTTCTTC
>NA|TRBD1|TRBV5-1|TRBJ2-3
CASSFGTDSTDTQYF
TGCGCCAGCAGCTTCGGGACAGATAGCACAGATACGCAGTATTTT
>NA|NA|TRBV27|TRBJ1-6
CAAGGKGPLHF
TGTGCCGCCGGGGGTAAAGGGCCCCTCCACTTT
>NA|NA|TRBV7-2|TRBJ1-2
CASSPPLQATFYGYTF
TGTGCCAGCAGCCCCCCATTACAGGCGACCTTCTATGGCTACACCTTC
>NA|NA|TRBV2|TRBJ1-1
CAVEDSENTEAFF
TGTGCCGTTGAGGACAGTGAGAACACTGAAGCTTTCTTT
>once|TRBD2|TRBV5-4|TRBJ2-7
CASSQSTSGGSYEQYF
TGTGCCAGCAGCCAATCGACTAGCGGGGGTTCCTACGAGCAGTACTTC
>NA|NA|TRBV7-8|TRBJ2-3
CASSLMGGVPGDTQYF
TGTGCCAGCAGCTTAATGGGCGGGGTCCCTGGAGATACGCAGTATTTT
>few|TRBD1|TRBV18|TRBJ2-5
CASSPRSSRGETQYF
TGTGCCAGCTCACCTAGATCCAGCAGGGGGGAGACCCAGTACTTC
>NA|TRBD1|TRBV29-1|TRBJ2-7
CSAGGDRAYEQYF
TGCAGCGCTGGGGGGGACAGGGCCTACGAGCAGTACTTC
>NA|NA|TRBV29-1|TRBJ2-2
CSARGVNTGELFF
TGCAGCGCACGTGGAGTTAACACCGGGGAGCTGTTTTTT